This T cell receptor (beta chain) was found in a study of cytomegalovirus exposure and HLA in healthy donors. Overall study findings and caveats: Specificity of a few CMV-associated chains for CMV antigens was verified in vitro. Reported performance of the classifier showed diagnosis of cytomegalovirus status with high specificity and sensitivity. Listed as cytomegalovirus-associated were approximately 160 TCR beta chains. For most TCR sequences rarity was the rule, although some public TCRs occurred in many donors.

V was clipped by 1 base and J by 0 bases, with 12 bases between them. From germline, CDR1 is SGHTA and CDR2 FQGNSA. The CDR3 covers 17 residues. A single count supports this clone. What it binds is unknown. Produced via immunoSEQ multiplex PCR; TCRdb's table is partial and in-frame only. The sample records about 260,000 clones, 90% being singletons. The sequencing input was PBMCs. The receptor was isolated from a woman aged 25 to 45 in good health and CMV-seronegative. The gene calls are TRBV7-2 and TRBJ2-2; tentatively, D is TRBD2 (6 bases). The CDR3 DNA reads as TGTGCCAGCAGCTTAGATGGTAGCGGCGCGAACACCGGGGAGCTGTTTTTT. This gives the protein CASSLDGSGANTGELFF.